The 8 T cell receptor beta chains below were found in one sample sequenced in a study of T cell changes during pregnancy in multiple sclerosis. Sequencing used immunoSEQ multiplex PCR; TCRdb keeps in-frame clones, though not all of them. The table lists about 59,000 clones, roughly 94% of them singletons, with under 3% in the top ten. The sequencing used CD8+ T cells from peripheral blood mononuclear cells, collected after pregnancy. The source is a female donor with multiple sclerosis, enrolled in a pregnancy study.

The V and J genes are TRBV30 and TRBJ2-3, with D uncertain. In germline, CDR1 is GTSNPN, CDR2 SVGIG (reference sequence). V was shortened by 2 bases and J by 3 bases, with 15 bases between the two germline ends. The CDR3 is made up of 15 amino acids. This chain's CDR3 is CAWSRWVVTTDTQYF. CDR3 DNA sequence: TGTGCCTGGAGTAGGTGGGTGGTGACAACAGATACGCAGTATTTT.

CDR3: CASASLFGGTDTQYF. Written as DNA, the CDR3 is TGTGCCAGCGCCTCCCTATTCGGGGGTACAGATACGCAGTATTTT. The V gene is TRBV19, the J gene TRBJ2-3; maybe TRBD2 (6 bases). Trimming pared 9 bases from V and 3 bases from J, leaving 19 bases between. The CDR3 has 15 amino acids. In germline, CDR1 is LNHDA, CDR2 SQIVND (reference sequence).

The chain employs TRBV5-1 and TRBJ2-5; D possibly corresponds to TRBD2 (6 bases). This CDR3 has 14 amino acids. Germline V gene sequence: CDR1 SGHRS, CDR2 YFSETQ. V dropped 4 bases and J dropped 0 bases, with 10 bases sitting between them. Here the CDR3 DNA reads TGCGCCAGCAGCGGCGGGACCTACCAAGAGACCCAGTACTTC. Protein: CASSGGTYQETQYF.

The chain is built from TRBV6-5 and TRBJ2-4; TRBD2 aligns across 10 bases. Germline V gives CDR1 MNHEY, CDR2 SVGAGI. The CDR3 has 15 amino acids. Trimming removed 5 bases from V and 6 bases from J; junction bases left unmatched: 7. The CDR3 coding sequence is TGTGCCAGCAGTGCCGGGACTAGCGCGAGAAACATTCAGTACTTC. Its translation: CASSAGTSARNIQYF.

The chain has TRBV7-2 and TRBJ2-3; tentative D call: TRBD2 (5 bases). V was clipped by 4 bases and J by 0 bases, with 11 bases between them. Germline loops: CDR1 SGHTA, CDR2 FQGNSA. This CDR3 comprises 15 residues. The CDR3 DNA reads TGTGCCAGCAGCTGGGGAGTTGTTAGCACAGATACGCAGTATTTT. It codes for CASSWGVVSTDTQYF.

The rearrangement joins TRBV4-1 to TRBJ2-1; 11 bases fit TRBD2. Germline V gene sequence: CDR1 MGHRA, CDR2 YSYEKL. Germline trimming cut 0 bases from V and 1 base from J; bases unmatched to any gene: 2. The CDR3 totals 17 residues. The CDR3 coding sequence is TGCGCCAGCAGCCAAGATTGGACTAGCGGGTCCTACAATGAGCAGTTCTTC. Its translation: CASSQDWTSGSYNEQFF.

The rearrangement joins TRBV13 to TRBJ2-1; TRBD2 might be the D (6 bases). Per the germline V gene, CDR1 is PRHDT and CDR2 is FYEKMQ (reference sequence). The CDR3 extends over 16 amino acids. Trimming removed 6 bases at V and 0 bases at J, with 15 bases between. Here the CDR3 DNA reads TGTGCCAGCAGTGCGGGGCGGAAGCTCTCCTACAATGAGCAGTTCTTC. The encoded protein is CASSAGRKLSYNEQFF.

The CDR3 reads CASKKLRDTEAFF. The CDR3 DNA sequence: TGTGCCAGCAAGAAACTCCGGGACACTGAAGCTTTCTTT. J is TRBJ1-1 and V is TRBV6-1; no definite D call. Per germline, CDR1 MNHNS and CDR2 SASEGT. The V and J ends lost 7 bases and 3 bases respectively, with 12 bases between them. CDR3 size: 13 residues.